This T cell receptor beta chain came from a study of response to subunit inactivated influenza vaccine. Germline CDR1 reads SGDLS; CDR2 reads YYNGEE. V lost 0 bases and J 0 bases, leaving 9 bases between the germline ends. CDR3 size: 16 residues. TCRdb re-called the RT-PCR reads through MiXCR, storing one row per CDR3 protein. The repertoire holds a few hundred thousand distinct CDR3 sequences, with 14% as singletons. The starting material was PBMCs from blood, obtained 11 to 12 days after vaccination. The genes are TRBV9 and TRBJ2-2, with a weak D call TRBD1 (5 bases). The TCR was taken from a middle-aged man who received an inactivated influenza vaccine. The CDR3 reads CASSVAPGTNTGELFF. CDR3 sequence (DNA): TGTGCCAGCAGCGTAGCGCCAGGGACGAACACCGGGGAGCTGTTTTTT.